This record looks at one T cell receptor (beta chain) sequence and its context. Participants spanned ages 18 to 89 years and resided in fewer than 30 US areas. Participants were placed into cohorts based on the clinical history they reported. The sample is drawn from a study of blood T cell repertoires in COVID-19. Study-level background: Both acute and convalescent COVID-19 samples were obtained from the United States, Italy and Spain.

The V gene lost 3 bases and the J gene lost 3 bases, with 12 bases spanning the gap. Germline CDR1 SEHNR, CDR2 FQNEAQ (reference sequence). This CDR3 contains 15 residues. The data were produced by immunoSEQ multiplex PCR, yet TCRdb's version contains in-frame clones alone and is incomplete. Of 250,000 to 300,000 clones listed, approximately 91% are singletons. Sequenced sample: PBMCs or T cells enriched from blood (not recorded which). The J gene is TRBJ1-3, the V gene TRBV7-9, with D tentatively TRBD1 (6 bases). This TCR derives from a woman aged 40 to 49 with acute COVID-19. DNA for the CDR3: TGTGCCAGCAGCTTGACAGGTTCTATTGGAAACACCATATATTTT. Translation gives CASSLTGSIGNTIYF.